This T cell receptor beta chain was observed in a study of shared clonotypes between healthy human individuals. Whole-study results and caveats: Naive subsets usually exceeded memory subsets in estimated richness.

The CDR3 consists of 12 residues. The V end was cut by 0 bases, the J end by 9 bases, with 7 bases between. Germline V gives CDR1 SGDLS, CDR2 YYNGEE. Several immunoSEQ 96-well plates shared each subset's DNA, each plate a replicate. Authors' methods: Without quality scores, immunoSEQ junctional reads could not be filtered like full-length reads. Only in-frame clones appear in the TCRdb table, and some are missing; sequencing was by immunoSEQ multiplex PCR. Clonal size and the V and J genes are those of that table, whereas D and trimming came from the DNA. In the table there are around 1.5 million clones, approximately 98% of which are singletons. This clone was counted once. The antigen remains unidentified. Every donor, a Caucasian adult, lived in Nashville, Tennessee.

This clonotype originated in a man aged 25 to 40 in good health. Material: naive CD4+ T cells sorted from blood. Subset here: CD45RA+ positively selected. The chain joins TRBV9 to TRBJ2-1; D not certain. The CDR3 nucleotides are TGTGCCAGCAGCGTAGGGTTACGTGAGCAGTTCTTC. It is translated as CASSVGLREQFF.